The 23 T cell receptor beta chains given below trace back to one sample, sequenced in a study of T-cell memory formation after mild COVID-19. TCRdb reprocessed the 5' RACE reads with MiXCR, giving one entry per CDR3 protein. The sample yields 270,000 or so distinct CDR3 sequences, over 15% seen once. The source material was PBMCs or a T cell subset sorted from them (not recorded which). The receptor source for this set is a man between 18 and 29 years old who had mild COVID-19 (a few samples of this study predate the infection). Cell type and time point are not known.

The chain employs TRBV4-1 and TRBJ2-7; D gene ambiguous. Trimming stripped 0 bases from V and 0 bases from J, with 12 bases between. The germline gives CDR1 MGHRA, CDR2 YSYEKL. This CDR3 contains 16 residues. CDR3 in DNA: TGCGCCAGCAGCCAAGAAGACGGACGTAACTCCTACGAGCAGTACTTC. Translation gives CASSQEDGRNSYEQYF.

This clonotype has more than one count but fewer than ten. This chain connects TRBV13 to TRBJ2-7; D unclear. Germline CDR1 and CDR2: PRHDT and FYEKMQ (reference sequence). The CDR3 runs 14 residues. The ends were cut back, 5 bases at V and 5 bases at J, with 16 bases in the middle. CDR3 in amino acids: CASSIGRLGNEQYV. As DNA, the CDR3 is TGTGCCAGCAGCATCGGACGGCTAGGCAACGAGCAGTACGTC.

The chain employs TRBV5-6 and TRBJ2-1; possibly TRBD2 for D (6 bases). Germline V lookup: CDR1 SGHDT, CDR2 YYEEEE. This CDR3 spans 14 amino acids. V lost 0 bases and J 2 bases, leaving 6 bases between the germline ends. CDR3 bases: TGTGCCAGCAGCTTGGGGACTACCTACAATGAGCAGTTCTTC. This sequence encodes CASSLGTTYNEQFF.

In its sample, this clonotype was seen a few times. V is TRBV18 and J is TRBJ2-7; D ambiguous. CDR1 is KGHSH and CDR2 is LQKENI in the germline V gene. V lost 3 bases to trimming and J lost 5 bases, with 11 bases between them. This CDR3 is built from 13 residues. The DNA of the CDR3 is TGTGCCAGCTCACCCAACACCCTCGACGAGCAGTACTTC. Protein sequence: CASSPNTLDEQYF.

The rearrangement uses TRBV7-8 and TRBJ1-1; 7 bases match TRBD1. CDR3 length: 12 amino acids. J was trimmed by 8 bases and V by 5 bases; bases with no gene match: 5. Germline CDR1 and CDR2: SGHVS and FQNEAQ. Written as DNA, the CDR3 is TGTGCCAGCAGCCTCACAGGGGTGGAAGCTTTCTTT. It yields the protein CASSLTGVEAFF.

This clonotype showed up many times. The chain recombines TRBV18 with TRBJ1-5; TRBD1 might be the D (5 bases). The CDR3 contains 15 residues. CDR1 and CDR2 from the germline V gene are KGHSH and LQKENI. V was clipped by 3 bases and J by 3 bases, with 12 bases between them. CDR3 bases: TGTGCCAGCTCACCGTATTCAGGGAACAATCAGCCCCAGCATTTT. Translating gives CASSPYSGNNQPQHF. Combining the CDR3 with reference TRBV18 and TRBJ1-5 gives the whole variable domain NAGVMQNPRHLVRRRGQEARLRCSPMKGHSHVYWYRQLPEEGLKFMVYLQKENIIDESGMPKERFSAEFPKEGPSILRIQQVVRGDSAAYFCASSPYSGNNQPQHFGDGTRLSIL.

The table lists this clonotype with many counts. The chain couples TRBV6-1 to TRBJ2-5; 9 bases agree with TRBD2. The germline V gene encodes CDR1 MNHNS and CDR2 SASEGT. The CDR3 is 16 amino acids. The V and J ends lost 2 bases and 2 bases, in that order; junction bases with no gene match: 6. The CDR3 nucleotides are TGTGCCAGCAGTGAACTCGGCGGGGGGGGGCAAGAGACCCAGTACTTC. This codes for CASSELGGGGQETQYF.

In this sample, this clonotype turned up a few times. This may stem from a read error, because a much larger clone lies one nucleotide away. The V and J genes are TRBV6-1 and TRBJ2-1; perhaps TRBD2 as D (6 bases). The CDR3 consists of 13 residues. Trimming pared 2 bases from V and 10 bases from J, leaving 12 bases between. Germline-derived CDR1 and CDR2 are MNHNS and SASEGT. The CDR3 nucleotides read TGTGCCAGCAGTGAACTGGCGGGGAACGAGCAGTTCTTC. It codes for CASSELAGNEQFF.

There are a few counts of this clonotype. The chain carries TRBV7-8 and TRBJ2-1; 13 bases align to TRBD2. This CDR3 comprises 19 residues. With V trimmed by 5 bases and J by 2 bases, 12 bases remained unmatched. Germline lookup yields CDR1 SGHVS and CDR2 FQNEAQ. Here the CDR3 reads CASSPPIRLAGGAYNEQFF. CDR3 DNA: TGTGCCAGCAGCCCGCCCATACGACTAGCGGGGGGTGCCTACAATGAGCAGTTCTTC.

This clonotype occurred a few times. Here the CDR3 reads CASRTGQGLYGYTF. The CDR3 DNA is TGTGCCAGCAGGACGGGACAGGGACTATATGGCTACACCTTC. The chain carries TRBV6-4 and TRBJ1-2, with 9 bases aligning to TRBD1. V lost 6 bases, J lost 5 bases, and 7 bases stayed unmatched. Per germline, CDR1 MRHNA and CDR2 SNTAGT. The CDR3 consists of 14 residues.

The CDR3 loop is CASSFGGHEQYV. For the CDR3, the DNA is TGTGCCAGCAGTTTTGGGGGGCACGAGCAGTACGTC. V and J are TRBV12-3 or TRBV12-4 and TRBJ2-7; D possibly matches TRBD1 or TRBD2 (6 bases each). V was shortened by 3 bases and J by 5 bases, with 8 bases between the two germline ends. The CDR3 is 12 residues long.

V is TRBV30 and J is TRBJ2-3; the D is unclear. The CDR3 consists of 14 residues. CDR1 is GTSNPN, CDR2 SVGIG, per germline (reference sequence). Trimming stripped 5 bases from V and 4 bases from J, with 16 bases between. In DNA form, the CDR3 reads TGTGCCTGGCGATTGGCGTACCCAGCAGATACGCAGTATTTT. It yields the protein CAWRLAYPADTQYF. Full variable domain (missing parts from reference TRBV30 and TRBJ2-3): SQTIHQWPATLVQPVGSPLSLECTVEGTSNPNLYWYRQAAGRGLQLLFYSVGIGQISSEVPQNLSASRPQDRQFILSSKKLLLSDSGFYLCAWRLAYPADTQYFGPGTRLTVL.

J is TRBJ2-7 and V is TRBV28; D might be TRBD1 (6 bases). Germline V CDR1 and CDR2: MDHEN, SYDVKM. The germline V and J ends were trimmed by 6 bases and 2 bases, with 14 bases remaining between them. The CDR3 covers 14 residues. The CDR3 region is CASRDRQVTYEQYV. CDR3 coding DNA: TGTGCCAGCAGGGATAGACAGGTAACCTACGAGCAGTACGTC.

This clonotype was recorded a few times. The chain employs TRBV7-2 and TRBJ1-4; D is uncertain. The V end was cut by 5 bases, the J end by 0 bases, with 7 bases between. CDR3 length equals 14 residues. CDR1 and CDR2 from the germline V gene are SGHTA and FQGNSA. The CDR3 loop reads CASSASATNEKLFF. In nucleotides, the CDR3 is TGTGCCAGCAGCGCGAGTGCAACTAATGAAAAACTGTTTTTT.

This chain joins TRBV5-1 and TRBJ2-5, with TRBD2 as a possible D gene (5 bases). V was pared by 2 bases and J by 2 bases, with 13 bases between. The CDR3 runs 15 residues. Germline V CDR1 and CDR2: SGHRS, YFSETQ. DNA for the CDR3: TGCGCCAGCAGCTTAGTTCCGTGGACTCAAGAGACCCAGTACTTC. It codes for CASSLVPWTQETQYF.

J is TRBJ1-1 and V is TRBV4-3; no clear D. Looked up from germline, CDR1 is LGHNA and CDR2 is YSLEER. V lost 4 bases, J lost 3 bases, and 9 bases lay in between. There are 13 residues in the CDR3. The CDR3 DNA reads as TGCGCCAGCAGCCGAAACCAGGACACTGAAGCTTTCTTT. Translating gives CASSRNQDTEAFF.

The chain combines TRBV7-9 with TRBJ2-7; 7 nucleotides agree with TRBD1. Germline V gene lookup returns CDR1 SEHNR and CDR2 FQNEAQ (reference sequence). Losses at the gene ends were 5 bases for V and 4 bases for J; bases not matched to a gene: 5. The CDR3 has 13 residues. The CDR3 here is CASSHRQGYEQYF. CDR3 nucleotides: TGTGCCAGCAGCCACAGACAGGGATACGAGCAGTACTTC.

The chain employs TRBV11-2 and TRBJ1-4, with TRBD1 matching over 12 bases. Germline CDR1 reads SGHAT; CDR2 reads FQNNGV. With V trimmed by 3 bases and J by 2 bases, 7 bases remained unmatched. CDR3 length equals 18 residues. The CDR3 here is CASSLTGTGGHTNEKLFF. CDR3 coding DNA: TGTGCCAGCAGCTTGACCGGGACAGGGGGCCATACTAATGAAAAACTGTTTTTT.

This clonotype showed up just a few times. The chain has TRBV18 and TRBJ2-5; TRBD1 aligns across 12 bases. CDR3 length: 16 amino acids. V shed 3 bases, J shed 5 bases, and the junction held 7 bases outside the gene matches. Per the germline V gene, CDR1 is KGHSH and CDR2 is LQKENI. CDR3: CASSPGQGAILETQYF. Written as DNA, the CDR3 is TGTGCCAGCTCACCGGGACAGGGGGCAATCCTGGAGACCCAGTACTTC.

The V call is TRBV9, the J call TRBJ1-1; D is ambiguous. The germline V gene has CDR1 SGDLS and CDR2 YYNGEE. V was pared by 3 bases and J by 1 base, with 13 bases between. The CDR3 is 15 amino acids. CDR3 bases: TGTGCCAGCAGCGCCGACGGATGGAGGAACACTGAAGCTTTCTTT. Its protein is CASSADGWRNTEAFF.

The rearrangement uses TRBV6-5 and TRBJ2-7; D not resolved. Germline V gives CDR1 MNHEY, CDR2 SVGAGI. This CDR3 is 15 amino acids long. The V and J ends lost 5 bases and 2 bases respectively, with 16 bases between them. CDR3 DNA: TGTGCCAGCAGTAACGTGGCGTCCGGAGCCTACGAGCAGTACTTC. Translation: CASSNVASGAYEQYF.

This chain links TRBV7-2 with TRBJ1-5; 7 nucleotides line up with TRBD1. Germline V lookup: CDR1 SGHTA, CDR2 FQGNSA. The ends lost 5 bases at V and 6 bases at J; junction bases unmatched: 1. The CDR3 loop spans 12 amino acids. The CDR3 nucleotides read TGTGCCAGCAGCCGGGACAGTCAGCCCCAGCATTTT. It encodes CASSRDSQPQHF.

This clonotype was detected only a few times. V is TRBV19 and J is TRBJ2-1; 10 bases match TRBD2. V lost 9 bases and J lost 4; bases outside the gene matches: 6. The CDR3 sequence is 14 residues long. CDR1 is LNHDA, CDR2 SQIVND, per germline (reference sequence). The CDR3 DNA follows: TGTGCCAGCGCCCCAGCGGGGGGGTACAATGAGCAGTTCTTC. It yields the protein CASAPAGGYNEQFF.